This TCR beta chain was identified during a study of CD8+CD57+ T cells in acquired aplastic anemia. Overall study findings and caveats: In common between the patients and the controls were approximately 28 CD8+ CDR3 sequences.

In its sample, this clonotype was seen many times. Its antigen is not identified. Unmatched junction bases numbered 8, after V lost 7 bases and J lost 2 bases. The germline V gene encodes CDR1 SNHLY and CDR2 FYNNEI. The CDR3 has 16 amino acids. Both TCR beta VDJ combination and CDR3 sequence profiling were carried out. Genomic DNA was the template for this profiling. TCRdb redid the calling of the reads with MiXCR, one entry per CDR3 protein. The sample shows around 130,000 distinct CDR3 sequences, 48% of them seen only once. Sequencing was carried out using sorted CD4+, CD8+, or CD8+CD57+ T cells (not recorded which) from PBMCs. The chain carries TRBV2 and TRBJ2-5, with TRBD2 matching 12 bases. This sequence was found in a human donor in good health, serving as a control. The CDR3 DNA sequence: TGTGCCAGCAAGGAAAGCACTAGCGGGGGGCAAGAGACCCAGTACTTC. Translating gives CASKESTSGGQETQYF.